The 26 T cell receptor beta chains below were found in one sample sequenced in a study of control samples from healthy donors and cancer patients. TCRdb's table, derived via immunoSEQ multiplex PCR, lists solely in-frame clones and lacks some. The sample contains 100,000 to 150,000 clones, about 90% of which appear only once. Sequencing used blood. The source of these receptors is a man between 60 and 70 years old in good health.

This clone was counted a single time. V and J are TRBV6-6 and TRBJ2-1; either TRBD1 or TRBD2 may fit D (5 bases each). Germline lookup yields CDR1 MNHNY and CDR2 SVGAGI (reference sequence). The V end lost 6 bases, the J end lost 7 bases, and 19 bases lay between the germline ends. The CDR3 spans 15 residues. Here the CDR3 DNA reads TGTGCCAGCAGACTAGGGGTAGGGTTTCGTAATGAGCAGTTCTTC. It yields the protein CASRLGVGFRNEQFF.

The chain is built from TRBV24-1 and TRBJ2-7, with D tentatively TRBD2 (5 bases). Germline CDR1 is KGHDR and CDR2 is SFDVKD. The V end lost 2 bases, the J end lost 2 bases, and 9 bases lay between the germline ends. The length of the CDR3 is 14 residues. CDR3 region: CATSDWTEPYEQYF. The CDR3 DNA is TGTGCCACCAGTGATTGGACTGAGCCCTACGAGCAGTACTTC.

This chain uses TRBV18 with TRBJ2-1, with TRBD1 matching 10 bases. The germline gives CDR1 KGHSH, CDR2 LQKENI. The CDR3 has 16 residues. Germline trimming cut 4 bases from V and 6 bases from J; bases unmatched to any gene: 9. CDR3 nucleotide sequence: TGTGCCAGCTCACTCACCGGGACAGGGGTTCCCAATGAGCAGTTCTTC. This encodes CASSLTGTGVPNEQFF.

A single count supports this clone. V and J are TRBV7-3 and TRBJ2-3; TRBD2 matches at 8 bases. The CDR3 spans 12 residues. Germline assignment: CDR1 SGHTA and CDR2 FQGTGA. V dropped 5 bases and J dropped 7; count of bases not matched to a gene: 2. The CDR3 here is CASSPGGHTQYF. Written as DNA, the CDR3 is TGTGCCAGCAGCCCGGGGGGGCATACGCAGTATTTT.

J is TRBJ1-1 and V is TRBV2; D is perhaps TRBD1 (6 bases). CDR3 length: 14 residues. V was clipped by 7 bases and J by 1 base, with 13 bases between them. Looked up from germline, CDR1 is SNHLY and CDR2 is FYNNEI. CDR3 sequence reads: CASKRDNTNTEAFF. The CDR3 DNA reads TGTGCCAGCAAACGGGACAATACGAACACTGAAGCTTTCTTT.

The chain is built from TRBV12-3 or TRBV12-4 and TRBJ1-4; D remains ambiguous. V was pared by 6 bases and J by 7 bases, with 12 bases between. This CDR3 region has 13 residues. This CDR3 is CASRPLAREKLFF. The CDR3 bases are TGTGCCAGCAGGCCTCTAGCCCGTGAAAAACTGTTTTTT.

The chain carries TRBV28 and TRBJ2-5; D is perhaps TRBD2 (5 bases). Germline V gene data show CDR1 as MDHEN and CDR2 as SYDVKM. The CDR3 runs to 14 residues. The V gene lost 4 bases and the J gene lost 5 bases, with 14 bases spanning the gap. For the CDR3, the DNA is TGTGCCAGCAGTTCCCCGACTACGCTGGAGACCCAGTACTTC. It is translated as CASSSPTTLETQYF.

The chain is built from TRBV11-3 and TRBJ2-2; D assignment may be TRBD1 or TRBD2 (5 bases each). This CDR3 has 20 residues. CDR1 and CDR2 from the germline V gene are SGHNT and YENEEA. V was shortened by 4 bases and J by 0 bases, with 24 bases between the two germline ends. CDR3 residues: CASSSGTGRMYSANTGELFF. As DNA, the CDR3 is TGTGCCAGCAGCTCCGGCACGGGACGGATGTATTCGGCGAACACCGGGGAGCTGTTTTTT.

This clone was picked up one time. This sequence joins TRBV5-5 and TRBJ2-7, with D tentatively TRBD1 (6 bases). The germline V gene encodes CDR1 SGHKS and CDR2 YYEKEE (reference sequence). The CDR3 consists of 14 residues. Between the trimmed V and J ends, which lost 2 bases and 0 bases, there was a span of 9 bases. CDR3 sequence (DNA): TGTGCCAGCAGCTTATCGGACAGCTCCTACGAGCAGTACTTC. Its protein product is CASSLSDSSYEQYF.

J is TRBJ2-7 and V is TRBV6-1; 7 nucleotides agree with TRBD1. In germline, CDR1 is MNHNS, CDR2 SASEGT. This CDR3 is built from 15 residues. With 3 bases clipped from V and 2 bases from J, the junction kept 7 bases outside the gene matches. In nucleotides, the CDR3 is TGTGCCAGCAGTGAGACCGGGACAGAAGCCTACGAGCAGTACTTC. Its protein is CASSETGTEAYEQYF.

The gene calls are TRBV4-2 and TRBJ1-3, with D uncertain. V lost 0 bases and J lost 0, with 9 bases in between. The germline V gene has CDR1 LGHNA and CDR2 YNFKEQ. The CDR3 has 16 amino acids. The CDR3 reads CASSQDKVLSGNTIYF. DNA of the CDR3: TGTGCCAGCAGCCAAGATAAGGTTCTCTCTGGAAACACCATATATTTT.

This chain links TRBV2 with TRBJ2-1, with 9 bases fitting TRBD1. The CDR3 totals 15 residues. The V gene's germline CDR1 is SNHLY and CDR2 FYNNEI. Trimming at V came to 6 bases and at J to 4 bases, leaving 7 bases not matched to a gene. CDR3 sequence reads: CASRAGTGSYNEQFF. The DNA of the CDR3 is TGTGCCAGCAGAGCCGGGACAGGGTCTTACAATGAGCAGTTCTTC.

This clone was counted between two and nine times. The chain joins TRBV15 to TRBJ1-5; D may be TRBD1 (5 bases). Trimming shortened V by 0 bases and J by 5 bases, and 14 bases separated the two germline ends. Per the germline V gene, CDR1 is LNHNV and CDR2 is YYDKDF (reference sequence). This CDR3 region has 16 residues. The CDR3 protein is CATSRDPTGRDQPQHF. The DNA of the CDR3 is TGTGCCACCAGCAGAGACCCCACGGGGCGGGATCAGCCCCAGCATTTT.

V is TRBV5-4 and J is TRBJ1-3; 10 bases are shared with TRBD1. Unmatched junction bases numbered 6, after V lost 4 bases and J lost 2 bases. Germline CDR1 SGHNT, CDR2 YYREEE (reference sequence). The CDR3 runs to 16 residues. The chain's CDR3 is CASSTDRGIAGNTIYF. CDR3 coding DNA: TGTGCCAGCAGCACGGACAGGGGGATCGCTGGAAACACCATATATTTT.

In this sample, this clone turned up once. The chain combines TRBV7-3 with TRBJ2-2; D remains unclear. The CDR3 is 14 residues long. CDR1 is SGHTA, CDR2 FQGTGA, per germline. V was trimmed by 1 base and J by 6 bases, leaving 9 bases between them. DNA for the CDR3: TGTGCCAGCAGCTTAATCGGGTGGTCCGGGGAGCTGTTTTTT. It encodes CASSLIGWSGELFF.

CDR3 region: CATSDFRRADTQYF. In DNA, the CDR3 is TGTGCCACCAGTGATTTTCGCAGGGCAGATACGCAGTATTTT. The chain is built from TRBV24-1 and TRBJ2-3, with D possibly matching TRBD1 (5 bases). Per germline, CDR1 KGHDR and CDR2 SFDVKD. The ends were cut back, 1 base at V and 4 bases at J, with 8 bases in the middle. The length of the CDR3 is 14 residues.

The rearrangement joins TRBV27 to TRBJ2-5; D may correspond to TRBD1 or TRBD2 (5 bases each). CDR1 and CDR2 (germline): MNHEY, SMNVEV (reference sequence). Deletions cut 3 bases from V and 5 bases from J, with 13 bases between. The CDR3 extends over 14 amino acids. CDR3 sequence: CASSFEGFGETQYF. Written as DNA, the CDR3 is TGTGCCAGCAGTTTCGAGGGGTTTGGCGAGACCCAGTACTTC.

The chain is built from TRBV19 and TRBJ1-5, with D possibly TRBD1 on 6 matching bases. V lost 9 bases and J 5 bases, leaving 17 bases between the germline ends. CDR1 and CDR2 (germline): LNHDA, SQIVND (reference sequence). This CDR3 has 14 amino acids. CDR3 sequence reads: CASDYGGGDQPQHF. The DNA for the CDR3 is TGTGCCAGCGACTATGGAGGGGGGGATCAGCCCCAGCATTTT.

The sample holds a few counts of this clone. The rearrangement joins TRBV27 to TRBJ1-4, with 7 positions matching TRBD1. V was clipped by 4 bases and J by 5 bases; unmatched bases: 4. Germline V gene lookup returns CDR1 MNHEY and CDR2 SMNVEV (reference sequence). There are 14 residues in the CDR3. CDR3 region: CASSWGQLNEKLFF. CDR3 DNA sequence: TGTGCCAGCAGTTGGGGACAGCTCAATGAAAAACTGTTTTTT.

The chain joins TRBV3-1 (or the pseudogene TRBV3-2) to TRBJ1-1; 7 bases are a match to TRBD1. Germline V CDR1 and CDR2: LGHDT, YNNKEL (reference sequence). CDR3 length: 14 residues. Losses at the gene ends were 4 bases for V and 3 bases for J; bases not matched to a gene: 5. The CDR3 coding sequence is TGTGCCAGCAGCCCGGGACAGTTGGACACTGAAGCTTTCTTT. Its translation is CASSPGQLDTEAFF.

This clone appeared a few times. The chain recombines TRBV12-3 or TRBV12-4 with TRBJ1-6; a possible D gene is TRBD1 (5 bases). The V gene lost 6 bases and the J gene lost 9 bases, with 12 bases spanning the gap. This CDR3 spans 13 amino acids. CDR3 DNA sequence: TGTGCCAGCAGGGGGCCTGGAAGTTCACCCCTCCACTTT. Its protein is CASRGPGSSPLHF.

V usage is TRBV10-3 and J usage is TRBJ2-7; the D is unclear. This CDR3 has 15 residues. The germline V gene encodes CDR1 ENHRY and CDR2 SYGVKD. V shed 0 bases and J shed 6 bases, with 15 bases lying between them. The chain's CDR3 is CAISESASEVGEQYF. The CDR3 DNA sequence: TGTGCCATCAGTGAGTCGGCTAGTGAGGTGGGCGAGCAGTACTTC.

CDR3 coding DNA: TGTGCCAGCTCACCCGCTTCAGGGAATTCACCCCTCCACTTT. It specifies CASSPASGNSPLHF. The J gene is TRBJ1-6, the V gene TRBV18; tentatively, D is TRBD1 (5 bases). V was pared by 3 bases and J by 7 bases, with 10 bases between. The CDR3 totals 14 residues. The germline V gene encodes CDR1 KGHSH and CDR2 LQKENI.

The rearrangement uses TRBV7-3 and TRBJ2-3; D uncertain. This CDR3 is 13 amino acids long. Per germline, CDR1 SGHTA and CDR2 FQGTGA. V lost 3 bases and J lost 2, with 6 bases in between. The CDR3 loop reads CASSLRNTDTQYF. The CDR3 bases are TGTGCCAGCAGCTTGCGGAACACAGATACGCAGTATTTT. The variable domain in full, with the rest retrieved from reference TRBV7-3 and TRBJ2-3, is GAGVSQTPSNKVTEKGKYVELRCDPISGHTALYWYRQSLGQGPEFLIYFQGTGAADDSGLPNDRFFAVRPEGSVSTLKIQRTERGDSAVYLCASSLRNTDTQYFGPGTRLTVL.

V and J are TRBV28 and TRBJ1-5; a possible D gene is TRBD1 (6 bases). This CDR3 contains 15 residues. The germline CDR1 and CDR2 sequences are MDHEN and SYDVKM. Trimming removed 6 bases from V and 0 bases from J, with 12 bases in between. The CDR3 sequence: CASSPDRYSNQPQHF. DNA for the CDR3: TGTGCCAGCAGCCCCGACAGGTATAGCAATCAGCCCCAGCATTTT.

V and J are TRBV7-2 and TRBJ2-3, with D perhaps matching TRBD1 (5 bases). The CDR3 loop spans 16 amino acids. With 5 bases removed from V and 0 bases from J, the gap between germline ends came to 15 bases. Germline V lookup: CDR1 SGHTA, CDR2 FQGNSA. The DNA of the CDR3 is TGTGCCAGCAGCCCGTCCAGGGCCTCTAGCACAGATACGCAGTATTTT. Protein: CASSPSRASSTDTQYF. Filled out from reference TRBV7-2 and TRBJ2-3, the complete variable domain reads GAGVSQSPSNKVTEKGKDVELRCDPISGHTALYWYRQSLGQGLEFLIYFQGNSAPDKSGLPSDRFSAERTGGSVSTLTIQRTQQEDSAVYLCASSPSRASSTDTQYFGPGTRLTVL.